The entry below describes one T cell receptor beta chain. No antigen is known for it. PCR involved 60 Vbeta and 13 Jbeta primers. Produced via immunoSEQ multiplex PCR; TCRdb's table is partial and in-frame only. The sample has about 170,000 clones; approximately 84% are singletons. Germline V CDR1 and CDR2: SEHNR, FQNEAQ (reference sequence). The CDR3 covers 15 residues. The V segment lost 4 bases and the J segment 4 bases; nucleotides outside the gene matches: 8. This specimen comes from a study of cytomegalovirus exposure and HLA in healthy donors. Study-wide results and limits: TCR beta V- and J-gene trimming was later associated with a missense DCLRE1C variant.

Unrecorded immune exposure was likely among donors, who were nominally healthy when sampled. Source material: PBMCs. The chain combines TRBV7-9 with TRBJ2-7, with 9 positions matching TRBD2. The receptor's source is a woman in her forties or fifties in good health and CMV-seropositive. The CDR3 DNA sequence: TGTGCCAGCAGCTCGGCGGGGGGGGAGTCGTACGAGCAGTACTTC. It codes for CASSSAGGESYEQYF.